The 5 T cell receptor beta chains below come from one sample, sequenced in a study of T-cell memory formation after mild COVID-19 (dated by TCRdb to the early 2020s). Library preparation used 5' RACE. The listed sequencing device is Illumina NovaSeq 6000. The raw public data were reprocessed by TCRdb itself: fastp quality trimming at Q25, MiXCR clonotype calling, in-frame beta chains only. Under each unique CDR3 protein, matching rows form one entry showing the most common genes and DNA. This sample comprises about 110,000 distinct CDR3 sequences, 18% of them detected only once. In total, the top ten clones hold over 4.5% of the sample. The sequenced material came from PBMCs or a T cell subset sorted from them (not recorded which). These receptors were collected from a man younger than 30 who had mild COVID-19 (a few samples of this study predate the infection). The sample titles of this study are shuffled in the database, so cell type and time point are left out; the donor was told from shared clones.

The chain combines TRBV5-1 with TRBJ2-1, with D perhaps matching TRBD1 (5 bases). The CDR3 has 17 amino acids. CDR1 and CDR2 from the germline V gene are SGHRS and YFSETQ. The V end was cut by 4 bases, the J end by 0 bases, with 17 bases between. CDR3 nucleotide sequence: TGCGCCAGCAGCCTAATACCGACAGTGAGCTCCTACAATGAGCAGTTCTTC. Protein: CASSLIPTVSSYNEQFF.

This clonotype was picked up a small number of times. The rearrangement links TRBV20-1 to TRBJ2-7; TRBD2 agrees at 8 bases. CDR3 size: 13 residues. The V and J ends lost 6 bases and 2 bases, in that order; junction bases with no gene match: 6. Looked up from germline, CDR1 is DFQATT and CDR2 is SNEGSKA (reference sequence). Here the CDR3 reads CSANPGGAYEQYF. In DNA form, the CDR3 reads TGCAGTGCGAACCCGGGGGGGGCCTACGAGCAGTACTTC.

The J gene is TRBJ2-7, the V gene TRBV6-2 or TRBV6-3; D gene ambiguous. This CDR3 contains 12 residues. V lost 6 bases and J lost 0, with 6 bases in between. Germline CDR1 and CDR2: MNHEY and SVGEGT. CDR3 sequence reads: CASSTYSYEQYF. Written as DNA, the CDR3 is TGTGCCAGCAGCACCTACTCCTACGAGCAGTACTTC.

This clonotype was picked up many times. The CDR3 loop reads CSALASSSGANVLTF. Written as DNA, the CDR3 is TGCAGTGCACTAGCGTCGAGCTCTGGGGCCAACGTCCTGACTTTC. This chain links TRBV20-1 with TRBJ2-6; 7 positions agree with TRBD2. The V gene end was trimmed by 6 bases and the J gene end by 0 bases; junction bases not matched to a gene: 5. The CDR3 extends over 15 amino acids. Per germline, CDR1 DFQATT and CDR2 SNEGSKA (reference sequence).

This clonotype was observed at least ten times. This chain links TRBV28 with TRBJ1-5; D perhaps matches TRBD1 (5 bases). Trimming took off 7 bases at V and 2 bases at J, with 9 bases between the two ends. CDR3 size: 13 residues. Germline V gives CDR1 MDHEN, CDR2 SYDVKM. The CDR3 DNA reads TGTGCCAGCAACAGGTACGGCAATCAGCCCCAGCATTTT. It encodes CASNRYGNQPQHF.